The following is a T cell receptor (beta chain) sequence with its context. This record comes from a study of blood T cell repertoires in COVID-19. Looking at the study overall: Samples representing acute and convalescent COVID-19 were sourced from the United States, Italy and Spain. The cDNA or gDNA used as material had been derived from T cells, B-cell-depleted T cells, or PBMCs.

Germline V gene sequence: CDR1 SGHAT, CDR2 FQNNGV. The CDR3 has 12 amino acids. Trimming cost V 1 base and J 2 bases, with 3 bases left between them. Original analysis: By means of reference gene primer amplification, nucleated cell counts were estimated. Sequencing used immunoSEQ multiplex PCR; TCRdb keeps in-frame clones, though not all of them. V, J and clone size are those of that table, while D and trimming were read from the DNA. The table includes approximately 14,000 clones, 84% detected once. The sample consisted of peripheral blood. The chain carries TRBV11-2 and TRBJ2-7; D unresolved. The receptor comes from a man aged 50-60 years with active COVID-19. CDR3 loop: CASSLGTYEQYF. The CDR3 DNA follows: TGTGCCAGCAGCTTAGGTACCTACGAGCAGTACTTC.